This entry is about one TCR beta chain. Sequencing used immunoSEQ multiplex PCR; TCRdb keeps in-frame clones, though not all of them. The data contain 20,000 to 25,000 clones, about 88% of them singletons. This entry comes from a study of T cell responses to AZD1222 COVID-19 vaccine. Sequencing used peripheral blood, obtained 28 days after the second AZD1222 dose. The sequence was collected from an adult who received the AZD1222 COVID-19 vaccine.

The CDR3 DNA reads as TGTGCCAGCAGCTTCCTGAGCGGGAGTACAGATACGCAGTATTTT. This gives the protein CASSFLSGSTDTQYF. The chain joins TRBV7-8 to TRBJ2-3; 8 bases map to TRBD2. The CDR3 loop spans 15 amino acids. V shed 3 bases, J shed 3 bases, and the junction held 5 bases outside the gene matches. Per germline, CDR1 SGHVS and CDR2 FQNEAQ.